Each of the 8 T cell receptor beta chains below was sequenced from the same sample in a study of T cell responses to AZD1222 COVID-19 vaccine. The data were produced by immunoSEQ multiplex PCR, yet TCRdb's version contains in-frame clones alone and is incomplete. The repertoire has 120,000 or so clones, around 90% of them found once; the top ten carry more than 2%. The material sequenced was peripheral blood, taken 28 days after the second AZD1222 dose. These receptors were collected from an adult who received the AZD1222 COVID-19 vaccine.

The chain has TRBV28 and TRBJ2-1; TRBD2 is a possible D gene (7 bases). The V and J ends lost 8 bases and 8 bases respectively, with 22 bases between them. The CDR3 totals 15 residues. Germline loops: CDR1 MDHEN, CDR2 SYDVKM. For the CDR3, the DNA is TGTGCCAGCCTAACTTCGGTGGGGGGGCTCGATGAGCAGTTCTTC. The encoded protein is CASLTSVGGLDEQFF.

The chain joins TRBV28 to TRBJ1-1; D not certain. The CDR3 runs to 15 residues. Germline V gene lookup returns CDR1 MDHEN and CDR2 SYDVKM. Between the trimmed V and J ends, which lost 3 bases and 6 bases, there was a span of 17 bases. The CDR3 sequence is CASSFLWVRRAEAFF. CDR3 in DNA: TGTGCCAGCAGTTTTTTATGGGTCCGGAGAGCTGAAGCTTTCTTT.

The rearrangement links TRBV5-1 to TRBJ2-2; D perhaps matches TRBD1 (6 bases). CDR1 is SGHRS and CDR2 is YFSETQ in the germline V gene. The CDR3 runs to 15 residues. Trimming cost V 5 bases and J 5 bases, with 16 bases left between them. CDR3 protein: CASRQGTTITGELFF. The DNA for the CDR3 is TGCGCCAGCAGGCAGGGGACAACAATTACCGGGGAGCTGTTTTTT.

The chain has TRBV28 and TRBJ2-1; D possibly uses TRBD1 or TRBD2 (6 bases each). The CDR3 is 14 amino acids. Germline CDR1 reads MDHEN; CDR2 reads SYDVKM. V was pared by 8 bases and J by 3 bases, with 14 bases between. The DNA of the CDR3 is TGTGCCAGCTGGGCCGGGGGCTACTACAATGAGCAGTTCTTC. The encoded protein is CASWAGGYYNEQFF.

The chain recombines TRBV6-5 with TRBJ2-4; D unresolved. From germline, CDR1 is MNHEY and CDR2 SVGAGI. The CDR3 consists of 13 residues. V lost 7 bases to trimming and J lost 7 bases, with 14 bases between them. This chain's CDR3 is CASTMLFGNIQYF. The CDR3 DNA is TGTGCCAGCACGATGCTATTCGGGAACATTCAGTACTTC.

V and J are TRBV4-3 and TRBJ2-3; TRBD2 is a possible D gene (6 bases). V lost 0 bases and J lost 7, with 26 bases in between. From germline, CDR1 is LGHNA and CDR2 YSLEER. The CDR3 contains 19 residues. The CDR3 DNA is TGCGCCAGCAGCCAAGAGGATTCGAGGGTTTCCCTGGGGGGTAATACGCAGTATTTT. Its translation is CASSQEDSRVSLGGNTQYF.

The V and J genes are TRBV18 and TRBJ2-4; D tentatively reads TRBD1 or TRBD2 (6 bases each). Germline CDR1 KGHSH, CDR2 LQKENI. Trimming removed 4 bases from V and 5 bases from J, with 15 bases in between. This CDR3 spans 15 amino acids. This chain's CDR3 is CASSRGPGAQNIQYF. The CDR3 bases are TGTGCCAGCTCACGTGGCCCGGGGGCCCAAAACATTCAGTACTTC.

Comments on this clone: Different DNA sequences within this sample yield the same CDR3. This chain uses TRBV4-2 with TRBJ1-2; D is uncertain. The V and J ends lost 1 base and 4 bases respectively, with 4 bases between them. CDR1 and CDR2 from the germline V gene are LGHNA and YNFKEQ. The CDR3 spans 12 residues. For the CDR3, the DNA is TGTGCCAGCAGCCAAGCTGGCTATGGCTACACCTTC. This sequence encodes CASSQAGYGYTF.